The 23 T cell receptor beta chains presented below share a single source sample, sequenced in a study of Graves' ophthalmopathy and Graves' hyperthyroidism. Amplification of the TCR beta CDR3 regions used RNA transcripts (as template). An opening RT-PCR round employed HTBI primers and preceded a second-round multiplex PCR. Each CDR3 protein is one row after TCRdb ran MiXCR on the multiplex PCR reads. The data hold approximately 700,000 distinct CDR3 sequences, with about 41% observed a single time. Sequences were obtained from peripheral blood. These TCRs come from an adult man with Graves' ophthalmopathy.

As for this clonotype: This may arise from a read error, as a much more abundant clone is one base away. This sequence joins TRBV7-2 and TRBJ2-7, with D unclear. The length of the CDR3 is 11 residues. V was cut by 7 bases and J by 8 bases, with 12 bases left in between. CDR1 is SGHTA, CDR2 FQGNSA, per germline. The CDR3 DNA follows: TGTGCCAGCACCCAACGGGTCAAGCAGTACTTC. Translated, it gives CASTQRVKQYF.

This clonotype was recorded many times. Germline and junction disagree at one end, which may indicate a read error. The chain is built from TRBV5-1 and TRBJ1-1; possibly TRBD1 for D (5 bases). The germline V gene has CDR1 SGHRS and CDR2 YFSETQ. The CDR3 is 14 amino acids. Here the CDR3 reads CASSLTGTNTEAFF. In DNA form, the CDR3 reads TGTGCCAGCAGCTTAACCGGGACGAACACTGAAGCTTTCTTT.

About this clonotype itself: This may come from a read error, since a much larger clone is one base off. The chain couples TRBV7-2 to TRBJ2-2, with a tentative D call TRBD2 (5 bases). The CDR3 runs to 14 residues. Trimming pared 3 bases from V and 6 bases from J, leaving 11 bases between. CDR1 SGHTA and CDR2 FQGNSA come from the germline V gene. CDR3 sequence (DNA): TGTGCCAGCAGCTTGGACTGGCTGGCCGGGGAGCTGTTTTTT. The encoded protein is CASSLDWLAGELFF.

The chain recombines TRBV11-1 with TRBJ1-2, with D possibly matching TRBD1 (6 bases). The V and J ends lost 5 bases and 4 bases respectively, with 11 bases between them. CDR3 size: 13 residues. CDR1 SGHAT and CDR2 FQDESV come from the germline V gene (reference sequence). The CDR3 loop is CASSHGTIYGYTF. As DNA, the CDR3 is TGTGCCAGCAGCCATGGGACAATCTATGGCTACACCTTC.

About this clonotype: One end of the junction varies from germline; a read error may be responsible. The gene calls are TRBV10-3 and TRBJ2-2; D ambiguous. The germline V gene encodes CDR1 ENHRY and CDR2 SYGVKD. CDR3 size: 14 residues. The CDR3 bases are TGTGCCATCAGTTACGCGTACAACAACGGGGAGCTGTTTTTT. Amino acid sequence: CAISYAYNNGELFF.

V gene TRBV7-3 combines with J gene TRBJ2-3; 9 bases match TRBD2. Germline loops: CDR1 SGHTA, CDR2 FQGTGA. V gave up 3 bases and J gave up 8 bases; unmatched junction bases: 6. There are 14 residues in the CDR3. The CDR3, as DNA: TGTGCCAGCAGCTTTGCACTAGCGGGCGGTACGCAGTATTTT. Translation: CASSFALAGGTQYF.

This clonotype was counted ten times or more. This chain connects TRBV4-1 to TRBJ1-2; no clear D. The CDR3 consists of 13 residues. Trimming pared 3 bases from V and 2 bases from J, leaving 7 bases between. Per germline, CDR1 MGHRA and CDR2 YSYEKL. The CDR3 loop reads CASSHLTNYGYTF. CDR3 nucleotide sequence: TGCGCCAGCAGCCATTTGACAAACTATGGCTACACCTTC.

The V call is TRBV15, the J call TRBJ1-2, with 7 bases fitting TRBD1. Looked up from germline, CDR1 is LNHNV and CDR2 is YYDKDF (reference sequence). This CDR3 is 13 amino acids long. J gave up 8 bases and V 4 bases, and 7 bases lay outside the gene matches. In DNA form, the CDR3 reads TGTGCCACCAGCAACCAGGGGGGAGGGGGCTACACCTTC. This encodes CATSNQGGGGYTF.

Concerning this clonotype itself: This sequence may be a read error, since a much larger clone differs from it by one base. The chain joins TRBV19 to TRBJ1-2; D is possibly TRBD1 (6 bases). This CDR3 region has 15 residues. The V end was cut by 5 bases, the J end by 6 bases, with 19 bases between. Looked up from germline, CDR1 is LNHDA and CDR2 is SQIVND (reference sequence). CDR3: CASSPTASEGDGYTF. The DNA of the CDR3 is TGTGCCAGTAGTCCCACTGCTTCAGAGGGGGATGGCTACACCTTC.

DNA for the CDR3: TGTGCCAGCAGACCGGGGGCAGGTCTCTACGAGCAGTACTTC. Protein: CASRPGAGLYEQYF. The chain couples TRBV2 to TRBJ2-7; D may correspond to TRBD1 or TRBD2 (6 bases each). Trimming stripped 6 bases from V and 3 bases from J, with 15 bases between. The CDR3 has 14 amino acids. The germline gives CDR1 SNHLY, CDR2 FYNNEI.

The chain carries TRBV15 and TRBJ1-5, with D possibly TRBD1 on 5 matching bases. Germline V gene lookup returns CDR1 LNHNV and CDR2 YYDKDF (reference sequence). V was shortened by 9 bases and J by 2 bases, with 20 bases between the two germline ends. CDR3 length: 16 amino acids. The CDR3 region has the DNA TGTGCCACAAGGCACAGGATTGGGGCGGGCAATCAGCCCCAGCATTTT. Amino acids: CATRHRIGAGNQPQHF.

Comment on this clonotype: One base away lies a much larger clone, so this may be a sequencing read error. The chain is built from TRBV20-1 and TRBJ2-6, with unresolved D. The V gene lost 2 bases and the J gene lost 0 bases, with 8 bases spanning the gap. The CDR3 extends over 15 amino acids. Germline CDR1 is DFQATT and CDR2 is SNEGSKA (reference sequence). The CDR3, as DNA: TGCAGTGCTAGATCGGGTCTCTCTGGGGCCAACGTCCTGACTTTC. Translating gives CSARSGLSGANVLTF.

The chain has TRBV10-3 and TRBJ1-4; no clear D. V dropped 0 bases and J dropped 8 bases, with 7 bases sitting between them. In germline, CDR1 is ENHRY, CDR2 SYGVKD. The CDR3 is 13 amino acids. The chain's CDR3 is CAISESSGEKLFF. In DNA, the CDR3 is TGTGCCATCAGTGAGTCATCCGGGGAAAAACTGTTTTTT.

This clonotype was detected only once. This chain connects TRBV10-3 to TRBJ1-3; D remains ambiguous. CDR1 and CDR2 (germline): ENHRY, SYGVKD. CDR3 length: 14 amino acids. V was trimmed by 10 bases and J by 1 base, leaving 14 bases between them. DNA for the CDR3: TGTGCCAGCGGTTACTCAGAGTCTGGAAACACCATATATTTT. Residues: CASGYSESGNTIYF.

CDR3 nucleotide sequence: TGTGCCATCACCCAGGGGGGAGAAAAACTGTTTTTT. Protein: CAITQGGEKLFF. The chain recombines TRBV10-3 with TRBJ1-4, with TRBD1 matching over 7 bases. Losses at the gene ends were 7 bases for V and 8 bases for J; bases not matched to a gene: 4. This CDR3 spans 12 amino acids. CDR1 ENHRY and CDR2 SYGVKD come from the germline V gene.

The chain employs TRBV12-3 or TRBV12-4 and TRBJ2-5, with a weak D call TRBD1 (5 bases). V shed 8 bases and J shed 5 bases, with 15 bases lying between them. The CDR3 extends over 13 amino acids. The chain's CDR3 is CASYQEGAETQYF. Here the CDR3 DNA reads TGTGCCAGCTACCAGGAAGGGGCTGAGACCCAGTACTTC.

This rearrangement joins TRBV10-3 to TRBJ2-2; 12 bases line up with TRBD2. The CDR3 has 16 amino acids. V was pared by 4 bases and J by 5 bases, with 5 bases of the junction left unmatched. CDR1 is ENHRY, CDR2 SYGVKD, per germline. CDR3 coding DNA: TGTGCCATCAGTGGAAAGACTAGCGGGGGTACCGGGGAGCTGTTTTTT. This encodes CAISGKTSGGTGELFF.

This clonotype was counted ten times or more. One junction end does not reproduce the germline sequence, and a read error may be involved. The V call is TRBV10-3, the J call TRBJ2-7, with TRBD1 identical over 9 bases. This CDR3 contains 9 residues. Germline assignment: CDR1 ENHRY and CDR2 SYGVKD. The CDR3 protein is CVPEGTGKF. The CDR3 nucleotides read TGTGTCCCAGAGGGGACAGGGAAATTC.

This clonotype was seen at least ten times. The V call is TRBV5-5, the J call TRBJ2-6, with D possibly matching TRBD2 (5 bases). V was trimmed by 4 bases and J by 0 bases, leaving 11 bases between them. CDR1 and CDR2 from the germline V gene are SGHKS and YYEKEE (reference sequence). The CDR3 is 16 residues long. This CDR3 reads CASSRGWRSGANVLTF. Here the CDR3 DNA reads TGTGCCAGCAGCCGGGGTTGGCGCTCTGGGGCCAACGTCCTGACTTTC. The full variable domain, in which reference TRBV5-5 and TRBJ2-6 provide the parts outside the CDR3, is DAGVTQSPTHLIKTRGQQVTLRCSPISGHKSVSWYQQVLGQGPQFIFQYYEKEERGRGNFPDRFSARQFPNYSSELNVNALLLGDSALYLCASSRGWRSGANVLTFGAGSRLTVL.

The CDR3 region has the DNA TGCAGCGTGGGACTAGCGGACCAAGAGACCCAGTACTTC. It encodes CSVGLADQETQYF. The gene calls are TRBV29-1 and TRBJ2-5, with 11 bases that match TRBD2. This CDR3 is built from 13 residues. Germline-derived CDR1 and CDR2 are SQVTM and ANQGSEA. The V gene end was trimmed by 6 bases and the J gene end by 0 bases; junction bases not matched to a gene: 0.

This clonotype appeared once. The chain recombines TRBV7-6 with TRBJ2-1, with 9 bases fitting TRBD2. The length of the CDR3 is 16 residues. Germline trimming cut 1 base from V and 5 bases from J; bases unmatched to any gene: 6. Looked up from germline, CDR1 is SGHVS and CDR2 is FNYEAQ. The CDR3 sequence: CASSLEAGGSNNEQFF. The CDR3 coding sequence is TGTGCCAGCAGCTTAGAAGCGGGGGGAAGTAACAATGAGCAGTTCTTC.

Worth noting for this clonotype: This may arise from a read error, as a much more abundant clone is one base away. This chain joins TRBV2 and TRBJ1-2; no reliable D call. Between the trimmed V and J ends, which lost 6 bases and 6 bases, there was a span of 17 bases. Germline CDR1 and CDR2: SNHLY and FYNNEI. There are 14 residues in the CDR3. The CDR3, as DNA: TGTGCCAGCAGCCCCCGTACAGCTTGGGATGGCTACACCTTC. Its protein product is CASSPRTAWDGYTF.

This clonotype was counted many times. The chain links TRBV2 to TRBJ1-2; a weak D match, TRBD1 (6 bases). The CDR3 has 14 amino acids. The ends were cut back, 6 bases at V and 2 bases at J, with 13 bases in the middle. The germline V gene has CDR1 SNHLY and CDR2 FYNNEI. The CDR3 loop is CASRRTELNYGYTF. The CDR3 DNA reads TGTGCCAGCAGGAGGACAGAGCTAAACTATGGCTACACCTTC.